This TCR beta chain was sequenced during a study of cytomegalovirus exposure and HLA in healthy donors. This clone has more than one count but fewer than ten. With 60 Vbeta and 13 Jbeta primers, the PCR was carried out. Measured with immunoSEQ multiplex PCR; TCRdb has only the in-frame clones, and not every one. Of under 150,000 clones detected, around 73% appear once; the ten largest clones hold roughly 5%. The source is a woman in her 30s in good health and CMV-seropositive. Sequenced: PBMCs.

The CDR3 DNA follows: TGTGCCAGCAGCGACGGGGTTCGAGAGGCCTACGAGCAGTACTTC. Its translation is CASSDGVREAYEQYF. The rearrangement uses TRBV13 and TRBJ2-7; a weak D match, TRBD2 (5 bases). This CDR3 spans 15 amino acids. Germline values: CDR1 PRHDT, CDR2 FYEKMQ (reference sequence). V was trimmed by 5 bases and J by 2 bases, leaving 16 bases between them.